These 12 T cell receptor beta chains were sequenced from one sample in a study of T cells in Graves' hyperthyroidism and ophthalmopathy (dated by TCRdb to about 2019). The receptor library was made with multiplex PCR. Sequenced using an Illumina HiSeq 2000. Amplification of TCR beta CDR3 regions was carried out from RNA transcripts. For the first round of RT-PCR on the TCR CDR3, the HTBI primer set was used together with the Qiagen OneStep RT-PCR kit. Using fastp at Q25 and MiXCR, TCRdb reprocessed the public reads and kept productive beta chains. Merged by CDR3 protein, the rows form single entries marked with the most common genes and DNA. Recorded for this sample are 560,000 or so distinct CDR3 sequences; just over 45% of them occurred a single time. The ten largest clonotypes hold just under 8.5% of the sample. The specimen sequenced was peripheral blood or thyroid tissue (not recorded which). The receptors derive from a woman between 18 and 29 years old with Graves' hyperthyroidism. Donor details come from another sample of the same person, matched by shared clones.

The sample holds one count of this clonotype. The CDR3 is CASSLAREGTQYF. CDR3 nucleotide sequence: TGTGCCAGCAGCTTAGCGCGGGAAGGGACCCAGTACTTC. The chain is built from TRBV19 and TRBJ2-5, with D possibly matching TRBD2 (6 bases). With 9 bases removed from V and 7 bases from J, the gap between germline ends came to 18 bases. The length of the CDR3 is 13 residues. From germline, CDR1 is LNHDA and CDR2 SQIVND (reference sequence).

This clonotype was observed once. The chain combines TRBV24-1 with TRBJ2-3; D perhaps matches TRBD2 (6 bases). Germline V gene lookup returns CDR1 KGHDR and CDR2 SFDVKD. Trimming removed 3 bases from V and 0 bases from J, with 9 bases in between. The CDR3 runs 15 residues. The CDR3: CATSDLGTSTDTQYF. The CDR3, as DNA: TGTGCCACCAGTGATCTCGGGACTAGCACAGATACGCAGTATTTT.

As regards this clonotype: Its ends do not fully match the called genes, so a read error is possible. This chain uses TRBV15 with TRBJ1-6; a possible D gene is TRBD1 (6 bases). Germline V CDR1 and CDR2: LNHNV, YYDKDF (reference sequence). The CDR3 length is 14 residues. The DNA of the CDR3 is TGTGCCACCAGCAGAGACCGAGGGGGGGGGGCCCGCCTCTTT. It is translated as CATSRDRGGGARLF.

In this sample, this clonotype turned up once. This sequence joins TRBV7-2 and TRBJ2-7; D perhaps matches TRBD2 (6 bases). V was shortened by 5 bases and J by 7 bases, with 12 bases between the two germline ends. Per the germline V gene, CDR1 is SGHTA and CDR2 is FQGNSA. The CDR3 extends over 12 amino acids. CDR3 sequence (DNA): TGTGCCAGCAGCCGTATTGGGAGGGAGCAGTACTTC. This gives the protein CASSRIGREQYF.

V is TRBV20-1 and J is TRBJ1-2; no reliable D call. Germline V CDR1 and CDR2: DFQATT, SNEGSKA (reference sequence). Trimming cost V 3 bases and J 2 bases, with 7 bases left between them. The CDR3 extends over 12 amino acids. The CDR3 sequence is CSASWQNYGYTF. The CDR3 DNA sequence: TGCAGTGCTAGTTGGCAGAACTATGGCTACACCTTC.

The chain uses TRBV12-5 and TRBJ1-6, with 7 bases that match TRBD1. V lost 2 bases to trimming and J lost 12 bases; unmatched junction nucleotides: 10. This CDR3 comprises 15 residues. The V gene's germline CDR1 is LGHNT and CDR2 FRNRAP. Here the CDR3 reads CASGLLTGEQGPLHF. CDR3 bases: TGTGCTAGTGGTTTGCTAACAGGGGAGCAGGGACCCCTCCACTTT. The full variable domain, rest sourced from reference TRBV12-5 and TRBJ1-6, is DARVTQTPRHKVTEMGQEVTMRCQPILGHNTVFWYRQTMMQGLELLAYFRNRAPLDDSGMPKDRFSAEMPDATLATLKIQPSEPRDSAVYFCASGLLTGEQGPLHFGNGTRLTVT.

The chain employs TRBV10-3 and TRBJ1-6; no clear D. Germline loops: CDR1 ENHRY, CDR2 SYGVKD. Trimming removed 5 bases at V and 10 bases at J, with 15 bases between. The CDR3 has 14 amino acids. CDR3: CAISFAPQGSPLHF. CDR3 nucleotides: TGTGCCATCAGTTTTGCGCCTCAAGGATCACCCCTCCACTTT.

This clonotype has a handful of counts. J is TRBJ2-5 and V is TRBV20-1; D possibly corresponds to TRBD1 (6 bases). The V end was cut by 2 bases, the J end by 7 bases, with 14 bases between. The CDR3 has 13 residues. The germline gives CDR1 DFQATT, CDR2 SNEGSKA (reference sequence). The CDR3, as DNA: TGCAGTGCTAGATTGGGGGCGCAGGGGACCCAGTACTTC. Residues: CSARLGAQGTQYF.

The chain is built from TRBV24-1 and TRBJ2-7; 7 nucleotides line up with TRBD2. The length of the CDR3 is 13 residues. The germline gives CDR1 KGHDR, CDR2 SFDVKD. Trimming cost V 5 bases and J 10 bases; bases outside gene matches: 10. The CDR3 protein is CATSGRRGGDQYF. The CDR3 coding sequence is TGTGCCACCAGTGGTCGCCGGGGAGGGGATCAGTACTTC.

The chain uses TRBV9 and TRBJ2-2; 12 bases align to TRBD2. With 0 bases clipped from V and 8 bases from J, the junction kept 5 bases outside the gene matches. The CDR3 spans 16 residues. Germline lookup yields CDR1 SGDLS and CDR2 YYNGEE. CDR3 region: CASSVGLAGGSGELFF. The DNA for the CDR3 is TGTGCCAGCAGCGTAGGCCTAGCGGGAGGGTCTGGGGAGCTGTTTTTT.

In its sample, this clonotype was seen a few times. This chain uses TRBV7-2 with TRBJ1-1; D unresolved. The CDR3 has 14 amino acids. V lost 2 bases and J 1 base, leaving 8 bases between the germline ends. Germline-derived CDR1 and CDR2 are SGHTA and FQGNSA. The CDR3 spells CASSLLSRNTEAFF. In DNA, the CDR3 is TGTGCCAGCAGCTTATTGTCACGGAACACTGAAGCTTTCTTT.

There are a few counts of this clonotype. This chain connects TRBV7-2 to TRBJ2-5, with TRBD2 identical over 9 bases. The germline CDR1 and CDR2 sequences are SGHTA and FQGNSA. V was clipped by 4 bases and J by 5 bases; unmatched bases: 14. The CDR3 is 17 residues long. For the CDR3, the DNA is TGTGCCAGCAGCTCGGGGACGGTAGCGGGAGAGGGGGAGACCCAGTACTTC. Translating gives CASSSGTVAGEGETQYF.